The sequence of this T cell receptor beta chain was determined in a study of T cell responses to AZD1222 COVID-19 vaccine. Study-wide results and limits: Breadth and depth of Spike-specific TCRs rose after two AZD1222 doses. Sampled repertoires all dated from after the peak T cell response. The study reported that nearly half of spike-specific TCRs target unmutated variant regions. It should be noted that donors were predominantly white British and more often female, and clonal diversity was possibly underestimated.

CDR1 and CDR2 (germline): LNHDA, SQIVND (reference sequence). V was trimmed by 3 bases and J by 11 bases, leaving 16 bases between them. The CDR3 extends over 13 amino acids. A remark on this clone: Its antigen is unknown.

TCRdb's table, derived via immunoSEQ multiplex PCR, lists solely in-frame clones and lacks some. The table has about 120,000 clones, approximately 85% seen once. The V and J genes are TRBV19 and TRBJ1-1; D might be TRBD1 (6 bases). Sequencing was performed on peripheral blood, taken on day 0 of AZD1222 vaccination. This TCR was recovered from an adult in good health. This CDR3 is CASSMNREGAAFF. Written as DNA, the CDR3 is TGTGCCAGTAGTATGAACAGGGAGGGTGCGGCTTTCTTT.